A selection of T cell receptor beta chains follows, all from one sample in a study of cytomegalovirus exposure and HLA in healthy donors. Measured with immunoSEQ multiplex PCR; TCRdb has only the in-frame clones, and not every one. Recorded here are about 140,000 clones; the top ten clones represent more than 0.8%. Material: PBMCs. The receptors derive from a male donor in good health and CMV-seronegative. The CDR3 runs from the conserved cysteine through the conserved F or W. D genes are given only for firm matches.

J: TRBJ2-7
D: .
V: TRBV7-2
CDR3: CASSFRGREDEQYF
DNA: TGTGCCAGCAGCTTCCGTGGCAGGGAGGACGAGCAGTACTTC

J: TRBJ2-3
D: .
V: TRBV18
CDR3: CASSPPSQSTDTQYF
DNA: TGTGCCAGCTCACCACCTTCCCAGAGCACAGATACGCAGTATTTT

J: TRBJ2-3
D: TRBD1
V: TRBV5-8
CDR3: CASSFSTGTGGDTQYF
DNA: TGTGCCAGCAGCTTTTCGACCGGGACAGGGGGAGATACGCAGTATTTT

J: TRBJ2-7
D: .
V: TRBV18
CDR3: CASSPIGGPNYEQYF
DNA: TGTGCCAGCTCACCAATCGGGGGTCCGAACTACGAGCAGTACTTC

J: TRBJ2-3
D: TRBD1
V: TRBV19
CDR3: CASRERGLTDTQYF
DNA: TGTGCCAGTAGGGAAAGGGGGCTCACAGATACGCAGTATTTT

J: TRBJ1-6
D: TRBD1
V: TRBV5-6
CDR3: CASSRGQTISPLHF
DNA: TGTGCCAGCAGCCGGGGACAGACTATTTCACCCCTCCACTTT

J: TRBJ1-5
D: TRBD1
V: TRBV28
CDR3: CASSLVGQGSNQPQHF
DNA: TGTGCCAGCAGTTTAGTCGGACAGGGTTCCAATCAGCCCCAGCATTTT

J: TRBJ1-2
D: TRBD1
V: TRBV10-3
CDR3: CAISDFGQGADGYTF
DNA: TGTGCCATCAGTGACTTTGGGCAGGGGGCCGACGGCTACACCTTC

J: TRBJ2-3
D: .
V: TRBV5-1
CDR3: CASSLDSRTDTQYF
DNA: TGCGCCAGCAGCTTGGACAGCCGCACAGATACGCAGTATTTT

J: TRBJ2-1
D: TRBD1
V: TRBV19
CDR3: CASSTRTGVGNEQFF
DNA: TGTGCCAGTAGTACCCGGACAGGGGTGGGCAATGAGCAGTTCTTC

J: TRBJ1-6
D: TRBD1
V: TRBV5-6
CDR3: CASSSLDRLAGYNSPLHF
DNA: TGTGCCAGCAGTTCCCTGGACAGGTTGGCCGGGTATAATTCACCCCTCCACTTT

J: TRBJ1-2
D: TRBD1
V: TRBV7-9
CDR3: CASSFGTAYGYTF
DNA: TGTGCCAGCAGCTTCGGGACAGCCTATGGCTACACCTTC

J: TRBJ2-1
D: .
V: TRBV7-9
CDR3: CASSLVQSSDNEQFF
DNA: TGTGCCAGCAGCCTCGTACAGAGCTCCGACAATGAGCAGTTCTTC

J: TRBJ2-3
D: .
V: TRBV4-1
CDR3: CASAQEIGDTQYF
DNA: TGCGCCAGCGCCCAAGAGATCGGAGATACGCAGTATTTT

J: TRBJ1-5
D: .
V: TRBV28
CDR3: CASSLAAGGAPFGNQPQHF
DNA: TGTGCCAGCAGTCTGGCGGCGGGGGGAGCCCCTTTTGGGAATCAGCCCCAGCATTTT

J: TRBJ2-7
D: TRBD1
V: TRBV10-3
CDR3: CAIRVKIPGQGANEQYF
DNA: TGTGCCATCAGGGTCAAAATACCGGGACAGGGGGCAAACGAGCAGTACTTC

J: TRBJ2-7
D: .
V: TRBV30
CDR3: CAWGQQGTSEQYF
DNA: TGTGCCTGGGGACAACAGGGAACAAGCGAGCAGTACTTC

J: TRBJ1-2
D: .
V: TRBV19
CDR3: CASSMIGEVSSGYTF
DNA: TGTGCCAGTAGTATGATTGGGGAGGTGTCATCTGGCTACACCTTC

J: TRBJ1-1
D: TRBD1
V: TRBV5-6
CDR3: CASSQTGVPEAFF
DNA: TGTGCCAGCAGCCAAACAGGGGTTCCTGAAGCTTTCTTT

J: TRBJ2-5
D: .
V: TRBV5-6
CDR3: CASSLGPGEPTQYF
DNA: TGTGCCAGCAGCTTGGGACCGGGGGAACCGACCCAGTACTTC

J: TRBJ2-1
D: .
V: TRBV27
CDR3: CASSLRLAGYNEQFF
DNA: TGTGCCAGCAGTCTCCGGCTAGCCGGCTACAATGAGCAGTTCTTC

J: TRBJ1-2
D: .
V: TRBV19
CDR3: CASRGQRFYGYTF
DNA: TGTGCCAGTAGAGGACAGAGATTCTATGGCTACACCTTC

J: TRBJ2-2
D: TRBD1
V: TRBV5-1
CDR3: CASRAGQGDTGELFF
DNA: TGCGCCAGCAGGGCGGGACAGGGGGACACCGGGGAGCTGTTTTTT

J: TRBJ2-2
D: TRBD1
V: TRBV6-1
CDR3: CASSHGTANTGELFF
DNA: TGTGCCAGCAGTCATGGGACAGCGAACACCGGGGAGCTGTTTTTT

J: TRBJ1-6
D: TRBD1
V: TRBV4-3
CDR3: CASSQDADRGFSPLHF
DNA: TGCGCCAGCAGCCAAGATGCGGACAGGGGTTTTTCACCCCTCCACTTT

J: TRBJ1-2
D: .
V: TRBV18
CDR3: CASSRLTGGPGYTF
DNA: TGTGCCAGCTCACGTTTAACGGGGGGCCCGGGCTACACCTTC

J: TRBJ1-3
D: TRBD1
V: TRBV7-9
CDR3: CASSFGQGLINTIYF
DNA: TGTGCCAGCAGCTTTGGACAGGGGCTCATAAACACCATATATTTT

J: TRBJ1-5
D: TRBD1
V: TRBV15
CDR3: CATSTRLGTGNQPQHF
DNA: TGTGCCACCAGCACCCGGTTAGGGACAGGGAATCAGCCCCAGCATTTT